The clone carrying this T cell receptor beta chain was counted between two and nine times. What it binds is unknown. It was from around 20,000 to 990,000 sorted cells, with 10%, 30% or 50% RNA, that naive CD8 libraries came. MiXCR was run by TCRdb on the PCR reads, yielding one entry per CDR3 protein. The table shows 600,000 to 650,000 distinct CDR3 sequences, with about 20% occurring only once. The CDR3 has 18 amino acids. Germline V gene data show CDR1 as DFQATT and CDR2 as SNEGSKA (reference sequence). Trimming removed 0 bases from V and 2 bases from J; junction bases left unmatched: 10. The data stem from a study of molecular identifiers for immune sequencing clone quantification. Findings of the study overall: In cases of identical TCR molecules sharing a barcode, highly expanded clone sizes could be underestimated. In naive cells, clones above 20 RNA copies held under 1% of molecules, whereas in effector cells they held over 98%. Reportedly, one cell's Jurkat TCR RNA was detected within 1,200,000 naive CD8 cells.

This receptor was identified in a human donor in good health. Some libraries in this study had Jurkat cell RNA spiked in. The sample consisted of naive CD8+ T cells from blood, with Jurkat cell RNA spiked in. Documented subset: FACS-sorted CD8+CD4-CCR7+CD45RA+ naive T cells. V is TRBV20-1 and J is TRBJ2-3; 11 bases align to TRBD2. The CDR3 nucleotides are TGCAGTGCTAGAGACCCCTCTTCTAGCGGGGGGCCCACAGATACGCAGTATTTT. It codes for CSARDPSSSGGPTDTQYF.